What follows are 11 T cell receptor beta chains derived from one specimen sequenced in a study of blood T cell repertoires in COVID-19. Profiling relied on immunoSEQ multiplex PCR, and the TCRdb table lists in-frame clones only, not all of them. Of over 150,000 clones listed, approximately 88% are singletons. The material sequenced was peripheral blood. Receptor source: a woman in her sixties or seventies who had recovered from COVID-19.

Only one count was recorded for this clone. The CDR3 loop is CASSQGGTSGGWGETQYF. The CDR3 DNA reads TGCGCCAGCAGCCAAGGTGGGACTAGCGGGGGGTGGGGAGAGACCCAGTACTTC. The chain is built from TRBV4-1 and TRBJ2-5, with 15 bases aligning to TRBD2. The CDR3 consists of 18 residues. In germline, CDR1 is MGHRA, CDR2 YSYEKL. The ends lost 1 base at V and 4 bases at J; junction bases unmatched: 7.

This chain joins TRBV30 and TRBJ1-1, with 9 bases that match TRBD1. The germline CDR1 and CDR2 sequences are GTSNPN and SVGIG (reference sequence). The CDR3 has 13 amino acids. Germline trimming cut 3 bases from V and 5 bases from J; bases unmatched to any gene: 4. The CDR3 coding sequence is TGTGCCTGGAGCGGACAGGGGAGGACTGAAGCTTTCTTT. Residues: CAWSGQGRTEAFF.

The rearrangement links TRBV9 to TRBJ1-3, with D hard to call. Germline CDR1 SGDLS, CDR2 YYNGEE. There are 13 residues in the CDR3. With 2 bases removed from V and 0 bases from J, the gap between germline ends came to 3 bases. CDR3 sequence reads: CASSVSSGNTIYF. CDR3 nucleotide sequence: TGTGCCAGCAGCGTCAGCTCTGGAAACACCATATATTTT. Full variable domain (rest looked up from reference TRBV9 and TRBJ1-3): DSGVTQTPKHLITATGQRVTLRCSPRSGDLSVYWYQQSLDQGLQFLIQYYNGEERAKGNILERFSAQQFPDLHSELNLSSLELGDSALYFCASSVSSGNTIYFGEGSWLTVV.

The gene calls are TRBV28 and TRBJ2-2, with 7 bases matching TRBD2. CDR3 size: 14 residues. Trimming removed 2 bases from V and 3 bases from J; junction bases left unmatched: 0. CDR1 and CDR2 (germline): MDHEN, SYDVKM. The CDR3 nucleotides read TGTGCCAGCAGTTTAGGGGGGGACACCGGGGAGCTGTTTTTT. Translated, it gives CASSLGGDTGELFF.

V usage is TRBV18 and J usage is TRBJ2-5; D is perhaps TRBD2 (7 bases). Germline CDR1 reads KGHSH; CDR2 reads LQKENI. The CDR3 is made up of 15 amino acids. Deletions cut 3 bases from V and 4 bases from J, with 15 bases between. The CDR3 reads CASSPTPGGLETQYF. The CDR3 nucleotides read TGTGCCAGCTCACCTACGCCGGGGGGCCTAGAGACCCAGTACTTC.

The sample holds one count of this clone. As DNA, the CDR3 is TGTGCCAGCAGTTTGCGGCGGCATGGCGATGAGCAGTTCTTC. Amino acids: CASSLRRHGDEQFF. The rearrangement joins TRBV28 to TRBJ2-1, with D uncertain. V was trimmed by 3 bases and J by 8 bases, leaving 14 bases between them. The CDR3 loop spans 14 amino acids. Germline V CDR1 and CDR2: MDHEN, SYDVKM.

The J gene is TRBJ2-3, the V gene TRBV30; weak D call: TRBD2 (6 bases). The CDR3 spans 11 residues. The germline V and J ends were trimmed by 5 bases and 11 bases, with 14 bases remaining between them. Germline CDR1 and CDR2: GTSNPN and SVGIG (reference sequence). The CDR3 nucleotides are TGTGCCTGGGGGACTGGACGAATGCAGTATTTT. It specifies CAWGTGRMQYF.

The chain employs TRBV6-5 and TRBJ1-1, with 8 bases lining up with TRBD1. CDR3 size: 14 residues. CDR1 is MNHEY, CDR2 SVGAGI, per germline. Unmatched junction bases numbered 14, after V lost 5 bases and J lost 12 bases. The CDR3 sequence is CASSRDRLISNPFF. In DNA, the CDR3 is TGTGCCAGCAGTCGGGACAGGCTGATTTCTAATCCTTTCTTT.

This clone showed up just once. V gene TRBV18 combines with J gene TRBJ2-1, with unresolved D. This CDR3 comprises 14 residues. The germline CDR1 and CDR2 sequences are KGHSH and LQKENI. Trimming took 0 bases from V and 7 from J, leaving 10 bases between them. This CDR3 is CASSPPARRNEQFF. The CDR3 DNA sequence: TGTGCCAGCTCACCACCGGCCAGGCGAAATGAGCAGTTCTTC.

This chain links TRBV28 with TRBJ1-2; D call uncertain. The germline CDR1 and CDR2 sequences are MDHEN and SYDVKM. Trimming left V 7 bases short and J 4 bases short, with 10 bases between. The CDR3 runs 12 residues. This CDR3 is CASNNPFYGYTF. CDR3 in DNA: TGTGCCAGCAATAATCCGTTCTATGGCTACACCTTC.

The genes are TRBV28 and TRBJ2-7, with 7 nucleotides matching TRBD1. The J segment lost 2 bases and the V segment lost 4 bases, leaving 8 bases of the junction unmatched. The CDR3 extends over 15 amino acids. CDR1 MDHEN and CDR2 SYDVKM come from the germline V gene. The CDR3 reads CASSSSTGRTYEQYF. The CDR3 DNA is TGTGCCAGCAGTTCCTCGACAGGGCGCACCTACGAGCAGTACTTC.